The 28 T cell receptor beta chains listed next were all sequenced from one sample in a study of T-cell reconstitution after alpha-beta-depleted transplantation in children. Unique molecular identifiers were incorporated into the prepared TCRbeta library. TCRdb fed the PCR reads into MiXCR, producing one record per CDR3 protein. The sample holds about 610,000 distinct CDR3 sequences, roughly 10% seen once. The specimen comprised PBMCs from the stem cell graft donor, sampled from the stem cell graft. These receptors all stem from a human donor who donated a stem cell graft to a child with acute myeloid leukemia.

The gene calls are TRBV6-5 and TRBJ1-2; the D gene is possibly TRBD1 (6 bases). With 2 bases removed from V and 2 bases from J, the gap between germline ends came to 12 bases. The CDR3 runs 15 residues. The germline V gene has CDR1 MNHEY and CDR2 SVGAGI. The CDR3 DNA follows: TGTGCCAGCAGTTACCTCCGAGGGGGAAACTATGGCTACACCTTC. This encodes CASSYLRGGNYGYTF.

This clonotype appeared a few times. The V gene is TRBV20-1, the J gene TRBJ1-5; D perhaps matches TRBD1 (6 bases). CDR1 is DFQATT and CDR2 is SNEGSKA in the germline V gene (reference sequence). V was clipped by 6 bases and J by 7 bases, with 16 bases between them. CDR3 size: 13 residues. Here the CDR3 DNA reads TGCAGTGCGCAAGAGGGGGGAGAGCAGCCCCAGCATTTT. Its protein product is CSAQEGGEQPQHF.

This clonotype was observed at least ten times. For the CDR3, the DNA is TGTGCCAGCAGCCAGACTAGCGGGAAGTGGGAGTACAATGAGCAGTTCTTC. This translates into CASSQTSGKWEYNEQFF. The V call is TRBV14, the J call TRBJ2-1, with 11 bases fitting TRBD2. CDR3 length: 17 amino acids. Trimming took 3 bases from V and 4 from J; bases not matched to a gene: 8. Germline CDR1 reads SGHDN; CDR2 reads FVKESK.

The V and J genes are TRBV25-1 and TRBJ2-1, with TRBD2 identical over 11 bases. This CDR3 is 16 amino acids long. V trimming: 3 bases; J trimming: 10 bases; junction bases outside the gene matches: 11. Germline V gene lookup returns CDR1 MGHDK and CDR2 SYGVNS. The CDR3 loop is CASSDNTLAGASEQFF. For the CDR3, the DNA is TGTGCCAGCAGTGATAATACACTAGCGGGAGCCTCAGAGCAGTTCTTC.

This clonotype was counted between two and nine times. The chain combines TRBV9 with TRBJ1-2; TRBD1 is a possible D gene (6 bases). The CDR3 has 16 residues. Germline V gene lookup returns CDR1 SGDLS and CDR2 YYNGEE. V was cut by 3 bases and J by 6 bases, with 21 bases left in between. DNA for the CDR3: TGTGCCAGCAGCGCGGTACCGGGACATGATACCGATGGCTACACCTTC. Translating it yields CASSAVPGHDTDGYTF. Looking up the rest from reference TRBV9 and TRBJ1-2 gives the full variable domain: DSGVTQTPKHLITATGQRVTLRCSPRSGDLSVYWYQQSLDQGLQFLIQYYNGEERAKGNILERFSAQQFPDLHSELNLSSLELGDSALYFCASSAVPGHDTDGYTFGSGTRLTVV.

This clonotype came up a few times. The chain links TRBV29-1 to TRBJ1-2, with D maybe TRBD1 (5 bases). The germline CDR1 and CDR2 sequences are SQVTM and ANQGSEA. V lost 5 bases and J 8 bases, leaving 12 bases between the germline ends. The CDR3 sequence is 11 residues long. In DNA form, the CDR3 reads TGCAGCGTTACCGCGAGGGGCGGCTACACCTTC. Its protein is CSVTARGGYTF.

This clonotype has more than one count but fewer than ten. The V call is TRBV10-3, the J call TRBJ2-5, with D unresolved. The CDR3 contains 11 residues. Germline assignment: CDR1 ENHRY and CDR2 SYGVKD. Trimming took 4 bases from V and 5 from J, leaving 5 bases between them. The CDR3 DNA reads as TGTGCCATCAGTGTAAAGGAGACCCAGTACTTC. This encodes CAISVKETQYF.

The V gene is TRBV6-5, the J gene TRBJ2-3, with TRBD1 as a possible D gene (6 bases). Trimming pared 2 bases from V and 5 bases from J, leaving 11 bases between. Germline V CDR1 and CDR2: MNHEY, SVGAGI. This CDR3 has 14 residues. CDR3 sequence (DNA): TGTGCCAGCAGTTACGGGGGCGCAGTAGATACGCAGTATTTT. This encodes CASSYGGAVDTQYF.

This sequence joins TRBV7-3 and TRBJ2-2; D gene unclear. CDR3 size: 13 residues. The germline V gene encodes CDR1 SGHTA and CDR2 FQGTGA. V was pared by 2 bases and J by 6 bases, with 7 bases between. Written as DNA, the CDR3 is TGTGCCAGCAGCTTAGGGATCGCCGGGGAGCTGTTTTTT. Its translation: CASSLGIAGELFF.

In its sample, this clonotype was seen many times. The chain recombines TRBV7-2 with TRBJ2-7; perhaps TRBD1 as D (6 bases). The V end lost 5 bases, the J end lost 2 bases, and 13 bases lay between the germline ends. The CDR3 has 14 residues. Germline-derived CDR1 and CDR2 are SGHTA and FQGNSA. DNA of the CDR3: TGTGCCAGCAGCCGACAGGTTTCCACCTACGAGCAGTACTTC. Translating gives CASSRQVSTYEQYF.

The sample holds a few counts of this clonotype. J is TRBJ2-1 and V is TRBV28; D is tentatively TRBD1 or TRBD2 (5 bases each). V was pared by 11 bases and J by 3 bases, with 23 bases between. The germline V gene has CDR1 MDHEN and CDR2 SYDVKM. The CDR3 length is 16 residues. In DNA, the CDR3 is TGTGCCTCCCAAAACCCCGGGGCACCTCACTACAATGAGCAGTTCTTC. It translates to CASQNPGAPHYNEQFF. The full variable domain, with the rest looked up from reference TRBV28 and TRBJ2-1, is DVKVTQSSRYLVKRTGEKVFLECVQDMDHENMFWYRQDPGLGLRLIYFSYDVKMKEKGDIPEGYSVSREKKERFSLILESASTNQTSMYLCASQNPGAPHYNEQFFGPGTRLTVL.

This clonotype has a count of ten or more. The CDR3 nucleotides read TGTGCCAGCAGCGGTCCCCTTAGGACTAGGGTTGCCGATGAGCAGTTCTTC. Encoded protein: CASSGPLRTRVADEQFF. The chain uses TRBV11-2 and TRBJ2-1, with 7 bases matching TRBD2. After removal of 5 bases from V and 8 bases from J, the junction contained 18 bases not matched to a gene. The CDR3 has 17 residues. Germline V gives CDR1 SGHAT, CDR2 FQNNGV.

This clonotype has at least ten counts. The chain carries TRBV6-6 and TRBJ2-7; a possible D gene is TRBD2 (6 bases). Germline-derived CDR1 and CDR2 are MNHNY and SVGAGI (reference sequence). V was clipped by 7 bases and J by 4 bases, with 14 bases between them. The CDR3 has 13 residues. CDR3 loop: CASNRGEVYEQYF. As DNA, the CDR3 is TGTGCCAGCAACCGCGGGGAGGTGTACGAGCAGTACTTC.

This clonotype was observed a handful of times. The chain links TRBV20-1 to TRBJ2-1; 11 bases are shared with TRBD2. The CDR3 runs 14 residues. Germline V lookup: CDR1 DFQATT, CDR2 SNEGSKA (reference sequence). The V segment lost 6 bases and the J segment 2 bases; nucleotides outside the gene matches: 3. CDR3 sequence reads: CSARTSGPYNEQFF. The CDR3 nucleotides read TGCAGTGCGAGGACTAGCGGGCCCTACAATGAGCAGTTCTTC.

The chain links TRBV9 to TRBJ1-1; perhaps TRBD1 as D (6 bases). The CDR3 runs to 16 residues. The germline V gene encodes CDR1 SGDLS and CDR2 YYNGEE. V dropped 3 bases and J dropped 2 bases, with 17 bases sitting between them. The CDR3 spells CASSARQGHPNTEAFF. The CDR3 DNA reads TGTGCCAGCAGCGCCCGCCAGGGACACCCAAACACTGAAGCTTTCTTT.

The chain employs TRBV20-1 and TRBJ2-3; TRBD2 might be the D (7 bases). The germline CDR1 and CDR2 sequences are DFQATT and SNEGSKA (reference sequence). Trimming stripped 5 bases from V and 1 base from J, with 16 bases between. The CDR3 is 15 residues long. The CDR3 DNA reads as TGCAGTGCTTGTCAGCGGGACACTGGCACAGATACGCAGTATTTT. Encoded protein: CSACQRDTGTDTQYF.

CDR3 sequence (DNA): TGTGCCAGCAGCTTAGAGACGACAGGTCATCACCAGCAGTACTTC. Translating it yields CASSLETTGHHQQYF. The V gene is TRBV11-2, the J gene TRBJ2-7; weak D call: TRBD1 (6 bases). Trimming stripped 0 bases from V and 8 bases from J, with 17 bases between. The germline CDR1 and CDR2 sequences are SGHAT and FQNNGV. This CDR3 is built from 15 residues.

The V call is TRBV10-3, the J call TRBJ2-2; 7 bases agree with TRBD2. V lost 8 bases and J lost 0; bases outside the gene matches: 12. CDR1 ENHRY and CDR2 SYGVKD come from the germline V gene. This CDR3 comprises 17 residues. The CDR3 loop reads CAIGKNSGLANTGELFF. The CDR3 DNA sequence: TGTGCCATCGGTAAAAATTCTGGACTAGCGAACACCGGGGAGCTGTTTTTT.

The chain uses TRBV19 and TRBJ2-7; D is uncertain. This CDR3 has 13 residues. V was cut by 5 bases and J by 3 bases, with 11 bases left in between. Looked up from germline, CDR1 is LNHDA and CDR2 is SQIVND (reference sequence). DNA for the CDR3: TGTGCCAGTAGTGTCGCCGCAAGCTACGAGCAGTACTTC. This encodes CASSVAASYEQYF.

This clonotype was seen many times. The CDR3 is CASSRSGQGSYEQYF. CDR3 coding DNA: TGTGCCAGCAGCCGATCGGGACAGGGTTCCTACGAGCAGTACTTC. J is TRBJ2-7 and V is TRBV3-1; 9 bases are a match to TRBD1. The CDR3 has 15 amino acids. The V and J ends lost 4 bases and 1 base, in that order; junction bases with no gene match: 5. The germline V gene has CDR1 LGHDT and CDR2 YNNKEL (reference sequence).

This clonotype is a singleton in its sample. This sequence joins TRBV6-1 and TRBJ2-2, with 10 positions matching TRBD2. From germline, CDR1 is MNHNS and CDR2 SASEGT. The CDR3 is 14 amino acids. The V and J ends lost 6 bases and 9 bases, in that order; junction bases with no gene match: 7. The CDR3 here is CASRSGTSVRELFF. The CDR3 DNA follows: TGTGCCAGCAGGTCCGGGACTAGCGTCCGGGAGCTGTTTTTT.

This clonotype occurred a few times. CDR3 protein: CSVSQVADSVAFF. CDR3 DNA: TGCAGCGTTTCCCAGGTGGCAGATAGTGTAGCTTTCTTT. The V call is TRBV29-1, the J call TRBJ1-1; D is unresolved. Germline V gene sequence: CDR1 SQVTM, CDR2 ANQGSEA. The CDR3 covers 13 residues. Trimming removed 5 bases from V and 10 bases from J, with 20 bases in between.

The CDR3 sequence is CASSQVQPSNYEQYF. The CDR3 DNA sequence: TGTGCCAGCAGCCAAGTCCAGCCTTCTAACTACGAGCAGTACTTC. This sequence joins TRBV4-2 and TRBJ2-7; D remains unclear. The CDR3 sequence is 15 residues long. Trimming cost V 1 base and J 3 bases, with 13 bases left between them. Germline CDR1 reads LGHNA; CDR2 reads YNFKEQ.

CDR3 residues: CASSYPLASGSGEQFF. CDR3 bases: TGTGCCAGCAGTTACCCCTTGGCTAGCGGGAGCGGTGAGCAGTTCTTC. The chain has TRBV6-2 or TRBV6-3 and TRBJ2-1, with 10 nucleotides matching TRBD2. V dropped 2 bases and J dropped 9; count of bases not matched to a gene: 10. Germline values: CDR1 MNHEY, CDR2 SVGEGT. CDR3 length: 16 amino acids.

The chain uses TRBV6-2 or TRBV6-3 and TRBJ2-7; 11 nucleotides line up with TRBD1. V lost 0 bases to trimming and J lost 6 bases; unmatched junction nucleotides: 1. CDR3 length: 14 residues. CDR1 MNHEY and CDR2 SVGEGT come from the germline V gene. For the CDR3, the DNA is TGTGCCAGCAGTTACTCCGGGACAGGGGGCGAGCAGTACTTC. Translated: CASSYSGTGGEQYF.

This clonotype has more than one count but fewer than ten. The chain couples TRBV7-9 to TRBJ1-4; D unresolved. Trimming cost V 5 bases and J 3 bases, with 10 bases left between them. The CDR3 loop spans 14 amino acids. CDR1 and CDR2 from the germline V gene are SEHNR and FQNEAQ (reference sequence). The CDR3 is CASSPLGPNEKLFF. The CDR3 DNA is TGTGCCAGCAGCCCGCTGGGTCCTAATGAAAAACTGTTTTTT.

The gene calls are TRBV6-2 or TRBV6-3 and TRBJ2-1, with TRBD2 matching over 15 bases. Unmatched junction bases numbered 15, after V lost 4 bases and J lost 8 bases. The CDR3 contains 19 residues. Germline V gene lookup returns CDR1 MNHEY and CDR2 SVGEGT. The CDR3 is CASSSPRTSGRVRGYEQFF. CDR3 DNA sequence: TGTGCCAGCAGTTCCCCAAGGACTAGCGGGAGGGTCAGAGGGTATGAGCAGTTCTTC.

This clonotype came up many times. The gene calls are TRBV29-1 and TRBJ2-3, with unresolved D. The germline gives CDR1 SQVTM, CDR2 ANQGSEA. With 4 bases removed from V and 1 base from J, the gap between germline ends came to 6 bases. The CDR3 sequence is 12 residues long. CDR3 sequence (DNA): TGCAGCGTTGCAGTCGGCACAGATACGCAGTATTTT. This sequence encodes CSVAVGTDTQYF.